Presented here are 18 T cell receptor beta chains from one specimen sequenced in a study of T cell repertoires in cytomegalovirus infection. In TCRdb, the reads were re-called with MiXCR into one record per CDR3 protein. The sample holds some 940,000 distinct CDR3 sequences, approximately 30% seen once. Their specific antigens are unknown. The source was cultured CD8+ T cells from PBMCs, collected from culture after CMV antigen stimulation. Receptors originate from a human donor in good health (CMV status not recorded). Some clones in this sample may be carry-over from other donors' samples.

The chain has TRBV19 and TRBJ1-1; unclear D gene. Germline values: CDR1 LNHDA, CDR2 SQIVND (reference sequence). V was clipped by 3 bases and J by 5 bases, with 10 bases between them. The CDR3 length is 13 residues. The CDR3 bases are TGTGCCAGTAGTATTCAGGCGGGAACTGAAGCTTTCTTT. Translated, it gives CASSIQAGTEAFF.

This clonotype was observed a few times. V gene TRBV2 combines with J gene TRBJ2-5; D is ambiguous. Per germline, CDR1 SNHLY and CDR2 FYNNEI. V was cut by 3 bases and J by 5 bases, with 16 bases left in between. This CDR3 comprises 15 residues. The CDR3 loop is CASSEGDSLRETQYF. Here the CDR3 DNA reads TGTGCCAGCAGTGAGGGCGACTCTTTGAGGGAGACCCAGTACTTC.

The chain carries TRBV12-5 and TRBJ2-5; tentative D call: TRBD2 (7 bases). The CDR3 covers 14 residues. Trimming cost V 3 bases and J 5 bases, with 13 bases left between them. The germline V gene encodes CDR1 LGHNT and CDR2 FRNRAP. The CDR3 loop is CASGFPGGRETQYF. The CDR3 DNA sequence: TGTGCTAGTGGTTTCCCGGGGGGCCGGGAGACCCAGTACTTC.

The chain has TRBV28 and TRBJ2-5; 7 bases are a match to TRBD1. With 5 bases clipped from V and 3 bases from J, the junction kept 12 bases outside the gene matches. CDR1 is MDHEN and CDR2 is SYDVKM in the germline V gene. The CDR3 extends over 16 amino acids. In DNA form, the CDR3 reads TGTGCCAGCAGTCAAAATCACAGGGGTAGAAAAGAGACCCAGTACTTC. This sequence encodes CASSQNHRGRKETQYF.

Here the CDR3 DNA reads TGTGCCAGCTCATGGGGGCCTGGGGCCAACGTCCTGACTTTC. Translated, it gives CASSWGPGANVLTF. V gene TRBV27 combines with J gene TRBJ2-6, with D perhaps TRBD1 (6 bases). V gave up 8 bases and J gave up 2 bases, with 10 bases separating them. Germline V lookup: CDR1 MNHEY, CDR2 SMNVEV (reference sequence). The CDR3 is 14 amino acids. The variable domain in full, completed from reference TRBV27 and TRBJ2-6, reads EAQVTQNPRYLITVTGKKLTVTCSQNMNHEYMSWYRQDPGLGLRQIYYSMNVEVTDKGDVPEGYKVSRKEKRNFPLILESPSPNQTSLYFCASSWGPGANVLTFGAGSRLTVL.

The V and J genes are TRBV12-5 and TRBJ2-1, with TRBD2 identical over 7 bases. Germline V CDR1 and CDR2: LGHNT, FRNRAP. This CDR3 spans 15 amino acids. Trimming cost V 6 bases and J 7 bases; bases outside gene matches: 12. The DNA of the CDR3 is TGTGCTAGTGGCCTTTGGCGGGGGTTGGAGAATGAGCAGTTCTTC. Translating it yields CASGLWRGLENEQFF.

V and J are TRBV3-1 and TRBJ1-2, with D hard to call. This CDR3 spans 14 amino acids. Germline V gene data show CDR1 as LGHDT and CDR2 as YNNKEL (reference sequence). Trimming stripped 0 bases from V and 7 bases from J, with 12 bases between. CDR3 sequence: CASSQDEGFGGYTF. The CDR3 DNA follows: TGTGCCAGCAGCCAAGATGAAGGGTTCGGTGGCTACACCTTC.

V usage is TRBV6-8 and J usage is TRBJ2-2; D remains unclear. CDR1 and CDR2 (germline): MNHGY, SAAAGT. Between the trimmed V and J ends, which lost 7 bases and 3 bases, there was a span of 12 bases. CDR3 length equals 14 residues. This chain's CDR3 is CASTWTADTGELFF. The CDR3 DNA sequence: TGTGCCAGCACCTGGACGGCCGACACCGGGGAGCTGTTTTTT.

Remarks on this clonotype: Its ends do not fully match the called genes, so a read error is possible. The gene calls are TRBV4-1 and TRBJ2-2; either TRBD1 or TRBD2 may fit D (5 bases each). The CDR3 covers 13 residues. CDR1 MGHRA and CDR2 YSYEKL come from the germline V gene. This CDR3 is CASTQGETGELFF. The CDR3 DNA reads as TGCGCCAGCACCCAAGGGGAGACCGGGGAGCTGTTTTTT.

This chain links TRBV19 with TRBJ2-1, with 10 bases that match TRBD2. This CDR3 is 19 amino acids long. The V segment lost 3 bases and the J segment 6 bases; nucleotides outside the gene matches: 17. Germline CDR1 is LNHDA and CDR2 is SQIVND (reference sequence). The CDR3 is CASSIRLKRGGEGSNEQFF. The DNA for the CDR3 is TGTGCCAGTAGTATCCGTTTGAAGCGGGGGGGCGAGGGGAGCAATGAGCAGTTCTTC. The full variable domain, rest sourced from reference TRBV19 and TRBJ2-1, is DGGITQSPKYLFRKEGQNVTLSCEQNLNHDAMYWYRQDPGQGLRLIYYSQIVNDFQKGDIAEGYSVSREKKESFPLTVTSAQKNPTAFYLCASSIRLKRGGEGSNEQFFGPGTRLTVL.

CDR3 loop: CASSSEADRNEQYV. The CDR3 nucleotides are TGTGCCAGCAGCTCCGAGGCGGATAGGAACGAGCAGTACGTC. This rearrangement joins TRBV7-6 to TRBJ2-7; D gene ambiguous. Trimming cost V 4 bases and J 5 bases, with 15 bases left between them. Germline V gene data show CDR1 as SGHVS and CDR2 as FNYEAQ. CDR3 size: 14 residues.

V usage is TRBV7-9 and J usage is TRBJ2-5; TRBD2 matches at 9 bases. The ends lost 8 bases at V and 2 bases at J; junction bases unmatched: 3. This CDR3 is built from 13 residues. CDR1 is SEHNR and CDR2 is FQNEAQ in the germline V gene (reference sequence). The CDR3 loop is CASFLAGQETQYF. DNA of the CDR3: TGTGCCAGCTTCCTAGCGGGGCAAGAGACCCAGTACTTC.

DNA of the CDR3: TGTGCCAGCAGCGTAGGCAGGGGTGGATACGAGCAGTACTTC. Residues: CASSVGRGGYEQYF. The rearrangement uses TRBV9 and TRBJ2-7; maybe TRBD1 (6 bases). Germline loops: CDR1 SGDLS, CDR2 YYNGEE. Trimming shortened V by 0 bases and J by 4 bases, and 11 bases separated the two germline ends. The CDR3 runs to 14 residues.

CDR3 in DNA: TGTGCCAGCAGTGAAGGGGCCGCGGAGACCCAGTACTTC. It codes for CASSEGAAETQYF. V is TRBV27 and J is TRBJ2-5; D is possibly TRBD1 (5 bases). The ends were cut back, 5 bases at V and 5 bases at J, with 12 bases in the middle. Germline V gene lookup returns CDR1 MNHEY and CDR2 SMNVEV (reference sequence). The length of the CDR3 is 13 residues.

The chain has TRBV12-3 or TRBV12-4 and TRBJ2-1, with D possibly being TRBD1 (6 bases). The V gene lost 5 bases and the J gene lost 4 bases, with 12 bases spanning the gap. The CDR3 has 14 amino acids. The CDR3 region has the DNA TGTGCCAGCAGTCCCTCGGACAGATACAATGAGCAGTTCTTC. This sequence encodes CASSPSDRYNEQFF.

The chain is built from TRBV29-1 and TRBJ1-5; TRBD1 matches 8 bases. The CDR3 runs to 13 residues. Germline V gene data show CDR1 as SQVTM and CDR2 as ANQGSEA. After removal of 6 bases from V and 3 bases from J, the junction contained 4 bases not matched to a gene. CDR3 sequence reads: CSVETGDNQPQHF. The CDR3 bases are TGCAGCGTGGAGACAGGGGACAATCAGCCCCAGCATTTT.

CDR3 amino acids: CASSMGAGGASFYEQYF. CDR3 DNA: TGTGCCAGTAGTATGGGGGCAGGGGGCGCCTCTTTCTACGAGCAGTACTTC. The genes are TRBV19 and TRBJ2-7; 8 bases map to TRBD1. From germline, CDR1 is LNHDA and CDR2 SQIVND (reference sequence). The CDR3 spans 17 residues. Germline trimming cut 3 bases from V and 3 bases from J; bases unmatched to any gene: 13.

J is TRBJ2-3 and V is TRBV7-8; D is unresolved. The CDR3 is made up of 14 amino acids. The germline CDR1 and CDR2 sequences are SGHVS and FQNEAQ. The V and J ends lost 5 bases and 0 bases respectively, with 9 bases between them. CDR3 sequence (DNA): TGTGCCAGCAGCCAAATCTCTAGCACAGATACGCAGTATTTT. Translating gives CASSQISSTDTQYF.